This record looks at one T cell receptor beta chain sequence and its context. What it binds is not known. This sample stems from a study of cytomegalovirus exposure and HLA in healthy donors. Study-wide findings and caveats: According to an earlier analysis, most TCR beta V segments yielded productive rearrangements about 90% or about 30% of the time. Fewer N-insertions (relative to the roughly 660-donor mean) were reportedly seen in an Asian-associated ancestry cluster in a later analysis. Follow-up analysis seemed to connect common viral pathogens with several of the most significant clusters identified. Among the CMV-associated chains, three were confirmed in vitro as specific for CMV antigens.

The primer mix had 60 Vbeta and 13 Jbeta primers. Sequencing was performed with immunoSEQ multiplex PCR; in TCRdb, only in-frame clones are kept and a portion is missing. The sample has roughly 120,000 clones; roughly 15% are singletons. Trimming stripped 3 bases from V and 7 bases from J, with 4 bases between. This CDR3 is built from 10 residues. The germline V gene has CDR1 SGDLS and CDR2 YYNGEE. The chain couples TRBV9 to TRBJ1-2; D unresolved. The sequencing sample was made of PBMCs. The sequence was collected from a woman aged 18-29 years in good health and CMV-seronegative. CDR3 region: CASSGPGYTF. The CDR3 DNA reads TGTGCCAGCAGCGGGCCTGGCTACACCTTC.